This entry is about one T cell receptor beta chain. Its antigen remains unknown. Profiled with immunoSEQ multiplex PCR; TCRdb holds only in-frame clones, not every one. The table shows 400,000 to 600,000 clones, with around 95% occurring only once. This sample was included in a study of shared clonotypes between healthy human individuals. The study's findings and limits: Clonotypes shared by all four sorted-subset donors had higher generation probabilities than non-shared clonotypes.

Between the trimmed V and J ends, which lost 4 bases and 7 bases, there was a span of 20 bases. The germline V gene encodes CDR1 SGDLS and CDR2 YYNGEE. The CDR3 is 16 amino acids. V and J are TRBV9 and TRBJ1-4; possible D gene TRBD1, 6 bases. This TCR was recovered from a woman aged 30 to 39 in good health. The sequencing input was naive CD4+ T cells sorted from blood. Subset defined: CD45RA+ positively selected. The CDR3 nucleotides are TGTGCCAGCAGCCCCTCATCTGGGGGCGGTGGTGAAAAACTGTTTTTT. The encoded protein is CASSPSSGGGGEKLFF.